Reported below is one T cell receptor (beta chain). Its antigen is currently unknown. CD8+ and CD4+ T cells circulating in blood were sequenced for TCR beta. These data belong to a study of CD8 T cells in Susac syndrome. From germline, CDR1 is SEHNR and CDR2 FQNEAQ (reference sequence). This CDR3 comprises 15 residues. Trimming stripped 5 bases from V and 1 base from J, with 15 bases between. The study, taken as a whole, reports: Only a relatively small number of individuals were included in the TCR sequencing and HLA analysis.

RNA amounts of about 0.5 to 1 ug underwent reverse transcription with random hexamers. Amplification of TCR beta CDR3 used immunoSEQ multiplex PCR across 54 Vbeta and 13 Jbeta. TCRdb processed the immunoSEQ multiplex PCR reads anew with MiXCR; each CDR3 protein has one entry. The data hold about 140,000 distinct CDR3 sequences, with about 94% observed a single time. The chain joins TRBV7-9 to TRBJ2-7; a possible D gene is TRBD2 (6 bases). The receptor was derived from a human donor in good health. The specimen sequenced was CD8+ T cells from PBMCs. This CDR3 reads CASSPPIAESYEQYF. CDR3 in DNA: TGTGCCAGCAGCCCCCCAATAGCGGAATCCTACGAGCAGTACTTC.